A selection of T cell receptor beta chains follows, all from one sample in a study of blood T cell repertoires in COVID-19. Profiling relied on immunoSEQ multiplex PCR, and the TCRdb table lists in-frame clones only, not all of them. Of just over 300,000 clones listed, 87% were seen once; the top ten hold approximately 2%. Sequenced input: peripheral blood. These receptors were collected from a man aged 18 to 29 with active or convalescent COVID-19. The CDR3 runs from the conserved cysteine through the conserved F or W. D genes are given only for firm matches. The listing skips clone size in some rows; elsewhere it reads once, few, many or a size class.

TGTGCCAGCAGCCCCGGGGACAGGGTCTTTGGAAACACCATATATTTT,CASSPGDRVFGNTIYF,16,TRBJ1-3,NA,TRBV9,TRBD1
TGTGCCAGCAGCCGCACCGACAGGGCTCGGGAGCAGTACTTC,CASSRTDRAREQYF,14,TRBJ2-7,few,TRBV3-1/TRBV3-2,TRBD1
TGTGCCAGCAGGCGGCAGGGCGGGGGAGCAACGCAGTATTTT,CASRRQGGGATQYF,14,TRBJ2-3,NA,TRBV6-5,TRBD2
TGTGCCAGCAGTTACGCCCGGAGCTCTGGAAACACCATATATTTT,CASSYARSSGNTIYF,15,TRBJ1-3,NA,TRBV6-5,NA
TGCGCCAGCAGCCAAGTTTTCCTAGCGGGAAATACGGAGACCCAGTACTTC,CASSQVFLAGNTETQYF,17,TRBJ2-5,few,TRBV4-1,TRBD2
TGTGCCAGCAGTTTAACCGCAGAGAGCGCTGGGGCCAACGTCCTGACTTTC,CASSLTAESAGANVLTF,17,TRBJ2-6,NA,TRBV28,NA
TGTGCCAGTCGAGTTGGGACTGCGCGGCCCCAGCATTTT,CASRVGTARPQHF,13,TRBJ1-5,NA,TRBV6-6,NA
TGTGCCATCAGTGAGGCGGAACAGCCCCAGCATTTT,CAISEAEQPQHF,12,TRBJ1-5,NA,TRBV10-3,NA
TGTGCCAGCAGCCAACGAGAGGGCACAGATACGCAGTATTTT,CASSQREGTDTQYF,14,TRBJ2-3,NA,TRBV3-1/TRBV3-2,NA
TGCGCCAGCAGGAACACGGGTAATGAAAAACTGTTTTTT,CASRNTGNEKLFF,13,TRBJ1-4,NA,TRBV5-1,NA
TGTGCCAGCAGTTACGGACAGGGGGCCGGCTACACCTTC,CASSYGQGAGYTF,13,TRBJ1-2,once,TRBV6-2/TRBV6-3,TRBD1
TGTGCCAGCAGCTTAGTCTTTGATCGGGAGGGCTCACCCCTCCACTTT,CASSLVFDREGSPLHF,16,TRBJ1-6,NA,TRBV11-1,NA
TGTGCCAGCAGCCAAGGGGGTTATGAGCAGGGGTGGAGTTCACCCCTCCACTTT,CASSQGGYEQGWSSPLHF,18,TRBJ1-6,NA,TRBV4-2,NA
TGTGCCAGCAGCTTAGGAGGGACAGGGAGCACTGAAGCTTTCTTT,CASSLGGTGSTEAFF,15,TRBJ1-1,NA,TRBV7-2,TRBD1
TGTGCCAGCAGCCCGGGACAGTGGACCTACGAGCAGTACTTC,CASSPGQWTYEQYF,14,TRBJ2-7,NA,TRBV14,TRBD1
TGTGCCAGCAGCGACAGGGCAGGGACAAAATGGGACAATGAGCAGTTCTTC,CASSDRAGTKWDNEQFF,17,TRBJ2-1,NA,TRBV7-9,TRBD1
TGTGCCAGCAGCTTGGGTCCACGTGAGGACACCGGGGAGCTGTTTTTT,CASSLGPREDTGELFF,16,TRBJ2-2,NA,TRBV7-9,NA
TGTGCCAGCAGTACCACAGGGTCGGAGACCCAGTACTTC,CASSTTGSETQYF,13,TRBJ2-5,NA,TRBV6-2/TRBV6-3,NA
TGTGCCAGCAGCCAAACGTGGGACACGATCTACGAGCAGTACTTC,CASSQTWDTIYEQYF,15,TRBJ2-7,NA,TRBV3-1/TRBV3-2,NA
TGCGCCAGCAGTGGGGTAGCATCATCCACTGAGCAGTTCTTC,CASSGVASSTEQFF,14,TRBJ2-1,NA,TRBV10-2,NA
TGTGCCAGCAGAGAGGACGGGAGAAATTCACCCCTCCACTTT,CASREDGRNSPLHF,14,TRBJ1-6,NA,TRBV6-5,NA
TGTGCCAGCAGCTTGGCGGCAGGGGTCGAGCAGTACTTC,CASSLAAGVEQYF,13,TRBJ2-7,NA,TRBV5-6,NA
TGTGCCACCAGCGAAGCGCTGGATGAGCAGTTCTTC,CATSEALDEQFF,12,TRBJ2-1,NA,TRBV15,NA
TGCGCCAGCAGCCAAGATGTCAGTCGCCAGGGTAAAAACTATGGCTACACCTTC,CASSQDVSRQGKNYGYTF,18,TRBJ1-2,few,TRBV4-1,NA
TGCGCCAGCAGCTTGGGGACAGGGGGCCCGTTCGACGAGCAGTACTTC,CASSLGTGGPFDEQYF,16,TRBJ2-7,NA,TRBV5-1,TRBD1
TGCGCCAGCAGCAGGGCGGGGGAGACCGGGGAGCTGTTTTTT,CASSRAGETGELFF,14,TRBJ2-2,once,TRBV5-1,TRBD2
TGTGCCAGCAGTCAAGGTGGGACTAGACTCATGGGGGGCGAGCAGTACTTC,CASSQGGTRLMGGEQYF,17,TRBJ2-7,NA,TRBV11-2,TRBD2
TGTGCCAGCAGCTATTACCGGACTAGCGGGGGAGACTACAATGAGCAGTTCTTC,CASSYYRTSGGDYNEQFF,18,TRBJ2-1,NA,TRBV7-9,TRBD2
TGTGCCAGCAGCTTACGTTTTACAGGGGGCATTAGCACCGGGGAGCTGTTTTTT,CASSLRFTGGISTGELFF,18,TRBJ2-2,NA,TRBV5-5,TRBD1
TGTGCCAGCAGCTCCTCCGGGACTAGCGGGGGCACAGATACGCAGTATTTT,CASSSSGTSGGTDTQYF,17,TRBJ2-3,once,TRBV5-4,TRBD2
TGTGCCAGTGGAATATCGGGAGGGGAGACCCAGTACTTC,CASGISGGETQYF,13,TRBJ2-5,NA,TRBV19,TRBD2
TGTGCCAGCTGCCTTAGCGGGGATACGCAGTATTTT,CASCLSGDTQYF,12,TRBJ2-3,NA,TRBV6-2/TRBV6-3,TRBD2
TGTGCCAGTAGGACTAGCGGGAGTATGAGGGAGCTGTTTTTT,CASRTSGSMRELFF,14,TRBJ2-2,NA,TRBV2,TRBD2
TGTGCCAGCAGCGTAGGGACAGGTGTCAATCAGCCCCAGCATTTT,CASSVGTGVNQPQHF,15,TRBJ1-5,NA,TRBV9,TRBD1
TGTGCCAGCTCACCACGGCAGGGGGCTAATGAAAAACTGTTTTTT,CASSPRQGANEKLFF,15,TRBJ1-4,NA,TRBV18,TRBD1
TGCGCCAGCAGCTTCGGGGGGCCTGTCTACACCTTC,CASSFGGPVYTF,12,TRBJ1-2,NA,TRBV5-1,NA
TGTGCCAGCAGCTTAGGGGGCGGGGGACCGCTGTTTTTT,CASSLGGGGPLFF,13,TRBJ1-4,once,TRBV7-6,NA
TGTGCCAGCAGCTTGTCTCGGGAGCAGTACTTC,CASSLSREQYF,11,TRBJ2-7,NA,TRBV5-4,NA
TGCGCCAGCAGCTCGACAGGGGGCCCGGGTGGCTACACCTTC,CASSSTGGPGGYTF,14,TRBJ1-2,once,TRBV5-1,TRBD1
TGTGCCAGCAGACGGACAGGGACCAACACTGAAGCTTTCTTT,CASRRTGTNTEAFF,14,TRBJ1-1,NA,TRBV6-5,TRBD1
TGTGCCAGCAGTTATCTCGTTCCTTCCTACAATGAGCAGTTCTTC,CASSYLVPSYNEQFF,15,TRBJ2-1,NA,TRBV6-2/TRBV6-3,NA
TGTGCCAGCAGCCGAAGACAGGGGGCTGCTCAGCCCCAGCATTTT,CASSRRQGAAQPQHF,15,TRBJ1-5,NA,TRBV3-1/TRBV3-2,TRBD1
TGTGCCAGCTCACCCTCAGGGGAGATCCAAGAGACCCAGTACTTC,CASSPSGEIQETQYF,15,TRBJ2-5,NA,TRBV18,NA
TGTGCCAGCAGTAAAGGCCCGGGACTAGCGGCCAATGAGCAGTTCTTC,CASSKGPGLAANEQFF,16,TRBJ2-1,NA,TRBV27,TRBD2
TGTGCCAGCAGTCCAGCGGGAGTTTACAATGAGCAGTTCTTC,CASSPAGVYNEQFF,14,TRBJ2-1,NA,TRBV27,TRBD2
TGCGCCAGCAGCCGCCTCCTGGGTGAGGACTATGGCTACACCTTC,CASSRLLGEDYGYTF,15,TRBJ1-2,NA,TRBV4-3,NA
TGTGCCAGCAGTTTCCCGGACAGGGGAACAGATACGCAGTATTTT,CASSFPDRGTDTQYF,15,TRBJ2-3,NA,TRBV28,TRBD1
TGCGCCAGCAGCCCGGGGACTAGCGGGAGGGCTTGGGAGACCCAGTACTTC,CASSPGTSGRAWETQYF,17,TRBJ2-5,NA,TRBV4-1,TRBD2
TGTGCCAGCAGCGAAGCCCCAGGGGATGGCTACACCTTC,CASSEAPGDGYTF,13,TRBJ1-2,NA,TRBV28,NA
TGTGCCAGCAGTTACGAAAGGCCAGGGTTCACCGGGGAGCTGTTTTTT,CASSYERPGFTGELFF,16,TRBJ2-2,NA,TRBV6-5,NA
TGTGCCACAGGGGACCCCGGGGTATGGGAGACCCAGTACTTC,CATGDPGVWETQYF,14,TRBJ2-5,NA,TRBV19,NA
TGTGCCAGCAGCTTCCGGGACTCGTCCCGTACTGGCTACACCTTC,CASSFRDSSRTGYTF,15,TRBJ1-2,NA,TRBV5-6,NA
TGTGCCAGCAGGCCCCCCGGGACAGGGGGCGCGGGGGAGCAGTACTTC,CASRPPGTGGAGEQYF,16,TRBJ2-7,NA,TRBV6-6,TRBD1
TGTGCCAGCAGAATTAGGGGGTCGGAAGGCTACACCTTC,CASRIRGSEGYTF,13,TRBJ1-2,NA,TRBV27,NA
TGTGCCACCAGTGATAGCGAGAACTACAATGAGCAGTTCTTC,CATSDSENYNEQFF,14,TRBJ2-1,NA,TRBV24-1,NA
TGCAGTGCTAGTCACCGGCCCCCGGGTACGCAGTATTTT,CSASHRPPGTQYF,13,TRBJ2-3,NA,TRBV20-1,NA
TGCAGCGTTGTGCAGAGGATGAACACTGAAGCTTTCTTT,CSVVQRMNTEAFF,13,TRBJ1-1,NA,TRBV29-1,NA
TGTGCCAGCTCACCTTTGGGACAGCTAAGCTCCTACGAGCAGTACTTC,CASSPLGQLSSYEQYF,16,TRBJ2-7,NA,TRBV18,TRBD1
TGTGCCAGCAGCCCCGACCCCCGAGGGCTTGGGGCCAACGTCCTGACTTTC,CASSPDPRGLGANVLTF,17,TRBJ2-6,NA,TRBV9,NA